The 18 T cell receptor beta chains below all came from one sample that was sequenced in a study of blood T cell repertoires in COVID-19. TCRdb's table, derived via immunoSEQ multiplex PCR, lists solely in-frame clones and lacks some. The table includes fewer than 350,000 clones, approximately 91% detected once. The sample consisted of PBMCs or T cells enriched from blood (not recorded which). The receptor set was obtained from a woman in her forties who had recovered from COVID-19.

Remarks on this clone: Other DNA sequences in this sample translate to the same CDR3. The genes are TRBV2 and TRBJ1-1; D possibly corresponds to TRBD1 (6 bases). The germline V and J ends were trimmed by 6 bases and 0 bases, with 8 bases remaining between them. Per the germline V gene, CDR1 is SNHLY and CDR2 is FYNNEI. The CDR3 consists of 13 residues. CDR3 bases: TGTGCCAGCAGGGACAGCCTGAACACTGAAGCTTTCTTT. It is translated as CASRDSLNTEAFF.

The J gene is TRBJ2-3, the V gene TRBV6-5; 8 bases align to TRBD1. CDR1 is MNHEY, CDR2 SVGAGI, per germline. CDR3 length equals 14 residues. Losses at the gene ends were 6 bases for V and 1 base for J; bases not matched to a gene: 3. DNA for the CDR3: TGTGCCAGCAGGGAGGGACAGGGCACAGATACGCAGTATTTT. Protein product: CASREGQGTDTQYF.

Here the CDR3 reads CASSLSGTRYEQYF. The CDR3 DNA sequence: TGTGCCAGCAGCTTGAGTGGGACACGCTACGAGCAGTACTTC. The V gene is TRBV5-4, the J gene TRBJ2-7, with D maybe TRBD1 (6 bases). The CDR3 covers 14 residues. CDR1 is SGHNT and CDR2 is YYREEE in the germline V gene (reference sequence). Trimming took off 1 base at V and 3 bases at J, with 11 bases between the two ends.

The rearrangement joins TRBV11-1 to TRBJ2-3; possible D gene TRBD2, 5 bases. V lost 2 bases, J lost 2 bases, and 11 bases lay in between. The CDR3 runs to 15 residues. The germline gives CDR1 SGHAT, CDR2 FQDESV (reference sequence). CDR3 amino acids: CASSLTSGFTDTQYF. CDR3 nucleotide sequence: TGTGCCAGCAGCTTAACGTCGGGATTCACAGATACGCAGTATTTT.

CDR3 coding DNA: TGCGCCAGCAGTCAATCCCACCCGTTAAGGCTGCAACTAACTGAAAAACTGTTTTTT. It translates to CASSQSHPLRLQLTEKLFF. The chain joins TRBV23-1 to TRBJ1-4; D is undetermined. TRBV23-1 is placed among ORFs of uncertain function. Deletions cut 0 bases from V and 7 bases from J, with 24 bases between. This CDR3 comprises 19 residues.

The chain links TRBV14 to TRBJ1-1; unclear D gene. V lost 4 bases, J lost 10 bases, and 10 bases lay in between. The CDR3 sequence is 11 residues long. Germline V lookup: CDR1 SGHDN, CDR2 FVKESK. CDR3 nucleotide sequence: TGTGCCAGCAGCCTAGCCGGGGTAGCTTTCTTT. This translates into CASSLAGVAFF.

This chain connects TRBV3-1 (or the pseudogene TRBV3-2) to TRBJ1-4; D remains unclear. Trimming took 0 bases from V and 7 from J, leaving 6 bases between them. This CDR3 has 13 amino acids. Germline V gives CDR1 LGHDT, CDR2 YNNKEL (reference sequence). CDR3 loop: CASSQEGSEKLFF. CDR3 sequence (DNA): TGTGCCAGCAGCCAAGAAGGGAGTGAAAAACTGTTTTTT.

The V call is TRBV19, the J call TRBJ2-3; D possibly corresponds to TRBD1 (5 bases). The CDR3 has 13 residues. Trimming removed 7 bases from V and 3 bases from J, with 11 bases in between. Germline CDR1 reads LNHDA; CDR2 reads SQIVND (reference sequence). CDR3 sequence reads: CASIDRGTDTQYF. The CDR3 DNA reads as TGTGCCAGTATTGATAGGGGAACAGATACGCAGTATTTT.

The gene calls are TRBV18 and TRBJ2-7; D is unresolved. The ends were cut back, 6 bases at V and 6 bases at J, with 15 bases in the middle. Germline V gene sequence: CDR1 KGHSH, CDR2 LQKENI. The CDR3 spans 13 residues. The CDR3 DNA reads TGTGCCAGCTCCCCCCGGGTTGATGGCGAGCAGTACTTC. Amino acids: CASSPRVDGEQYF.

The rearrangement joins TRBV18 to TRBJ1-2; D may be TRBD1 (5 bases). The CDR3 has 12 amino acids. Per germline, CDR1 KGHSH and CDR2 LQKENI. Trimming removed 3 bases at V and 5 bases at J, with 7 bases between. CDR3 DNA sequence: TGTGCCAGCTCACCGGAGGGGTATGGCTACACCTTC. As protein: CASSPEGYGYTF.

V usage is TRBV11-2 and J usage is TRBJ2-3; 10 bases map to TRBD2. Germline loops: CDR1 SGHAT, CDR2 FQNNGV. The CDR3 extends over 17 amino acids. The ends lost 0 bases at V and 3 bases at J; junction bases unmatched: 6. The DNA of the CDR3 is TGTGCCAGCAGCTTAGACTACCCGGGACTAGCGACAGATACGCAGTATTTT. This gives the protein CASSLDYPGLATDTQYF.

The chain links TRBV5-6 to TRBJ1-1, with TRBD1 matching over 12 bases. This CDR3 contains 15 residues. Trimming removed 3 bases from V and 11 bases from J; junction bases left unmatched: 11. The V gene's germline CDR1 is SGHDT and CDR2 YYEEEE. This chain's CDR3 is CASSSSGTGGVRAFF. CDR3 DNA: TGTGCCAGCAGCTCGTCCGGGACAGGGGGCGTGAGGGCTTTCTTT.

The chain uses TRBV18 and TRBJ1-2, with D tentatively TRBD1 (6 bases). V was shortened by 2 bases and J by 8 bases, with 18 bases between the two germline ends. CDR3 length equals 15 residues. Germline V gene data show CDR1 as KGHSH and CDR2 as LQKENI. The CDR3 reads CASSPDGRGAPGYTF. CDR3 sequence (DNA): TGTGCCAGCTCACCAGACGGCAGGGGCGCGCCAGGCTACACCTTC.

The V call is TRBV11-1, the J call TRBJ1-2; TRBD1 agrees at 7 bases. J gave up 3 bases and V 8 bases, and 9 bases lay outside the gene matches. Germline values: CDR1 SGHAT, CDR2 FQDESV (reference sequence). CDR3 size: 14 residues. This chain's CDR3 is CASSPPGQHYGYTF. CDR3 nucleotides: TGTGCCAGCTCACCACCGGGACAGCACTATGGCTACACCTTC.

V is TRBV15 and J is TRBJ2-7, with 12 positions matching TRBD1. CDR3 length: 14 residues. Trimming cost V 5 bases and J 5 bases; bases outside gene matches: 4. Germline V gene sequence: CDR1 LNHNV, CDR2 YYDKDF (reference sequence). This CDR3 is CATSDRDRGHEQYF. The CDR3 bases are TGTGCCACCAGCGACCGGGACAGGGGGCACGAGCAGTACTTC.

The chain carries TRBV25-1 and TRBJ2-1, with 10 bases that match TRBD2. The V and J ends lost 0 bases and 11 bases, in that order; junction bases with no gene match: 7. This CDR3 has 15 residues. Germline CDR1 is MGHDK and CDR2 is SYGVNS. CDR3 residues: CASSEYAAGGPKQFF. The CDR3 DNA reads as TGTGCCAGCAGTGAATACGCAGCGGGAGGGCCTAAGCAGTTCTTC.

The V and J genes are TRBV7-9 and TRBJ1-1; the match to TRBD1 covers 9 bases. This CDR3 is built from 15 residues. Trimming removed 5 bases from V and 4 bases from J; junction bases left unmatched: 8. CDR1 and CDR2 from the germline V gene are SEHNR and FQNEAQ (reference sequence). CDR3 bases: TGTGCCAGCAGCCACGTGGGACAGGGATCCACTGAAGCTTTCTTT. Its translation: CASSHVGQGSTEAFF.

The chain is built from TRBV29-1 and TRBJ1-1; no clear D gene. The ends were cut back, 6 bases at V and 0 bases at J, with 11 bases in the middle. The germline V gene has CDR1 SQVTM and CDR2 ANQGSEA. CDR3 size: 13 residues. The CDR3 is CSVSRKMNTEAFF. In DNA form, the CDR3 reads TGCAGCGTCTCTAGGAAGATGAACACTGAAGCTTTCTTT.